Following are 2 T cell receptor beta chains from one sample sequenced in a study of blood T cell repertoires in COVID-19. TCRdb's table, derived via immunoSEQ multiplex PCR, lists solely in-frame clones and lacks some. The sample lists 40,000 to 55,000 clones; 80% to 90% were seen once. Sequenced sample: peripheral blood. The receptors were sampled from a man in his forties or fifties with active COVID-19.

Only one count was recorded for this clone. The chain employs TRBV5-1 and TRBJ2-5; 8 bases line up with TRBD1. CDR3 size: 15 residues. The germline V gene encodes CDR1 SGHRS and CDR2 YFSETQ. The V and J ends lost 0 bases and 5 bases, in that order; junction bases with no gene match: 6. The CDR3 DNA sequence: TGCGCCAGCAGCTTGGGACAGGGGATCCAGGAGACCCAGTACTTC. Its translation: CASSLGQGIQETQYF. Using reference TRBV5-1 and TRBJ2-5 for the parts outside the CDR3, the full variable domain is KAGVTQTPRYLIKTRGQQVTLSCSPISGHRSVSWYQQTPGQGLQFLFEYFSETQRNKGNFPGRFSGRQFSNSRSEMNVSTLELGDSALYLCASSLGQGIQETQYFGPGTRLLVL.

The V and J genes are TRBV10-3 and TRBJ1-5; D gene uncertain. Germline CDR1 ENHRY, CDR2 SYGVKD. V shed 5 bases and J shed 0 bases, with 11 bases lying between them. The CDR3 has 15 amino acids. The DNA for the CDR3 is TGTGCCATCAGTTCCGTCCAGGATAGCAATCAGCCCCAGCATTTT. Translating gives CAISSVQDSNQPQHF.